The 19 T cell receptor beta chains given below trace back to one sample, sequenced in a study of cytomegalovirus exposure and HLA in healthy donors. The primer mix had 60 Vbeta and 13 Jbeta primers. Data came from immunoSEQ multiplex PCR; TCRdb stores just in-frame clones and leaves some out. The sample has 70,000 to 95,000 clones, roughly 86% seen once. The sequenced sample was PBMCs. Receptors originate from a woman under 30 in good health and CMV-seropositive.

The V gene is TRBV6-5, the J gene TRBJ2-3, with 8 bases that match TRBD1. Losses at the gene ends were 4 bases for V and 6 bases for J; bases not matched to a gene: 12. The CDR3 length is 16 residues. Germline V lookup: CDR1 MNHEY, CDR2 SVGAGI. The CDR3 DNA sequence: TGTGCCAGCAGTTTATACCCGGGACAGGCGTTGGATACGCAGTATTTT. Translated: CASSLYPGQALDTQYF.

V and J are TRBV10-1 and TRBJ2-3, with D maybe TRBD1 (7 bases). This CDR3 is built from 13 residues. Looked up from germline, CDR1 is WNHNN and CDR2 is SYGVQD (reference sequence). The V end lost 8 bases, the J end lost 2 bases, and 11 bases lay between the germline ends. CDR3 sequence: CASGGTDTDTQYF. The CDR3 nucleotides read TGCGCCAGCGGAGGGACAGACACAGATACGCAGTATTTT.

This clone has a handful of counts. The gene calls are TRBV30 and TRBJ1-1, with 11 bases that match TRBD1. The V gene's germline CDR1 is GTSNPN and CDR2 SVGIG (reference sequence). Losses at the gene ends were 6 bases for V and 6 bases for J; bases not matched to a gene: 9. This CDR3 contains 14 residues. CDR3: CACWTGGELAEAFF. CDR3 sequence (DNA): TGTGCCTGTTGGACAGGGGGCGAGCTTGCTGAAGCTTTCTTT.

V and J are TRBV4-2 and TRBJ2-2; D not resolved. Germline CDR1 reads LGHNA; CDR2 reads YNFKEQ. CDR3 length: 14 residues. The V end was cut by 4 bases, the J end by 0 bases, with 6 bases between. This chain's CDR3 is CASSRQTNTGELFF. The CDR3 nucleotides read TGTGCCAGCAGCCGTCAAACGAACACCGGGGAGCTGTTTTTT.

The table lists this clone with a count of one. This chain uses TRBV7-8 with TRBJ2-5, with 7 bases lining up with TRBD1. The CDR3 has 19 residues. Unmatched junction bases numbered 20, after V lost 5 bases and J lost 2 bases. Germline values: CDR1 SGHVS, CDR2 FQNEAQ. CDR3 sequence reads: CASSHPKTGIPPWQETQYF. CDR3 bases: TGTGCCAGCAGCCACCCTAAGACAGGGATCCCCCCTTGGCAAGAGACCCAGTACTTC.

The genes are TRBV28 and TRBJ1-2; D uncertain. Trimming took off 3 bases at V and 8 bases at J, with 10 bases between the two ends. The CDR3 covers 12 residues. Germline loops: CDR1 MDHEN, CDR2 SYDVKM. The CDR3 DNA is TGTGCCAGCAGTTTTTCCTCCGTCGGCTACACCTTC. Its protein is CASSFSSVGYTF.

This clone was observed at least ten times. The chain has TRBV19 and TRBJ2-3; D gene uncertain. V was cut by 5 bases and J by 4 bases, with 13 bases left in between. CDR1 and CDR2 from the germline V gene are LNHDA and SQIVND (reference sequence). The CDR3 has 14 amino acids. CDR3 protein: CASSERQYPDTQYF. CDR3 bases: TGTGCCAGTAGTGAGAGACAATACCCAGATACGCAGTATTTT.

This chain links TRBV30 with TRBJ2-1, with TRBD2 identical over 11 bases. The CDR3 totals 16 residues. Germline V gene sequence: CDR1 GTSNPN, CDR2 SVGIG (reference sequence). The J segment lost 4 bases and the V segment lost 1 base, leaving 6 bases of the junction unmatched. The CDR3: CAWSEASGGIYNEQFF. DNA of the CDR3: TGTGCCTGGAGTGAGGCTAGCGGGGGGATTTACAATGAGCAGTTCTTC.

V usage is TRBV27 and J usage is TRBJ2-7, with 7 bases aligning to TRBD1. V dropped 5 bases and J dropped 6; count of bases not matched to a gene: 10. CDR3 length: 14 residues. The germline V gene has CDR1 MNHEY and CDR2 SMNVEV (reference sequence). In DNA form, the CDR3 reads TGTGCCAGCAGTCCTATAGGACAGGCTGCCGAGCAGTACTTC. It yields the protein CASSPIGQAAEQYF.

In DNA, the CDR3 is TGTGCCAGCAGTCCCGAGAGGGGAGGAGAGCAGTACTTC. It yields the protein CASSPERGGEQYF. This chain joins TRBV6-5 and TRBJ2-7; D may be TRBD2 (6 bases). The V and J ends lost 5 bases and 7 bases respectively, with 15 bases between them. The CDR3 is 13 amino acids. CDR1 is MNHEY and CDR2 is SVGAGI in the germline V gene.

This clone was seen a few times. This chain joins TRBV5-8 and TRBJ2-7; 10 nucleotides agree with TRBD2. The junction had 8 bases not matched to a gene; V was cut back by 6 bases and J by 2 bases. The CDR3 runs 15 residues. Germline V gene sequence: CDR1 SGHTS, CDR2 YDEGEE. Here the CDR3 DNA reads TGTGCCAGCACCCATGGACTAGCGGAAACCTACGAGCAGTACTTC. Its protein is CASTHGLAETYEQYF.

The genes are TRBV7-2 and TRBJ2-7, with a tentative D call TRBD2 (5 bases). The germline V gene has CDR1 SGHTA and CDR2 FQGNSA. The V gene lost 1 base and the J gene lost 8 bases, with 9 bases spanning the gap. The CDR3 is made up of 12 amino acids. DNA of the CDR3: TGTGCCAGCAGCTTAGGACCGGGAAAGCAGTACTTC. It yields the protein CASSLGPGKQYF.

This sequence joins TRBV6-1 and TRBJ2-3; 11 nucleotides line up with TRBD2. Germline lookup yields CDR1 MNHNS and CDR2 SASEGT. The junction had 14 bases not matched to a gene; V was cut back by 4 bases and J by 5 bases. The CDR3 has 18 amino acids. This chain's CDR3 is CASSVGSGRAIVRDTQYF. The CDR3 coding sequence is TGTGCCAGCAGTGTTGGTAGCGGGAGGGCCATAGTAAGAGATACGCAGTATTTT.

V and J are TRBV15 and TRBJ1-2; no definite D call. V was shortened by 5 bases and J by 4 bases, with 14 bases between the two germline ends. Per the germline V gene, CDR1 is LNHNV and CDR2 is YYDKDF (reference sequence). The CDR3 totals 14 residues. CDR3 residues: CATSPTGSGYGYTF. The DNA of the CDR3 is TGTGCCACCAGCCCTACCGGCAGCGGCTATGGCTACACCTTC.

The rearrangement links TRBV5-1 to TRBJ2-7; TRBD1 matches at 7 bases. In germline, CDR1 is SGHRS, CDR2 YFSETQ. This CDR3 has 17 residues. Losses at the gene ends were 0 bases for V and 0 bases for J; bases not matched to a gene: 9. This chain's CDR3 is CASSLGTGLTISYEQYF. CDR3 DNA sequence: TGCGCCAGCAGCTTGGGGACAGGTCTAACCATCTCCTACGAGCAGTACTTC. Using reference TRBV5-1 and TRBJ2-7 for the parts outside the CDR3, the full variable domain is KAGVTQTPRYLIKTRGQQVTLSCSPISGHRSVSWYQQTPGQGLQFLFEYFSETQRNKGNFPGRFSGRQFSNSRSEMNVSTLELGDSALYLCASSLGTGLTISYEQYFGPGTRLTVT.

This chain uses TRBV2 with TRBJ2-2; no definite D call. CDR3 length: 15 residues. The germline CDR1 and CDR2 sequences are SNHLY and FYNNEI. V shed 0 bases and J shed 6 bases, with 11 bases lying between them. The CDR3 nucleotides read TGTGCCAGCAGTGAAGCGCCCTCCGGTCCCGGGGAGCTGTTTTTT. Its protein is CASSEAPSGPGELFF.

The chain recombines TRBV5-4 with TRBJ2-5, with 11 positions matching TRBD2. Trimming removed 2 bases from V and 5 bases from J; junction bases left unmatched: 2. This CDR3 has 14 amino acids. Germline CDR1 SGHNT, CDR2 YYREEE (reference sequence). CDR3 in DNA: TGTGCCAGCAGCTTAAGGACTAGCGGGGAGACCCAGTACTTC. Protein: CASSLRTSGETQYF.

This clone was detected only once. The rearrangement joins TRBV6-1 to TRBJ1-3, with 8 positions matching TRBD1. After removal of 7 bases from V and 7 bases from J, the junction contained 12 bases not matched to a gene. Per germline, CDR1 MNHNS and CDR2 SASEGT. The CDR3 runs 15 residues. CDR3 in amino acids: CASTRVQGAWNTIYF. In DNA form, the CDR3 reads TGTGCCAGCACCAGAGTCCAGGGGGCATGGAACACCATATATTTT.

This chain connects TRBV19 to TRBJ2-1; TRBD2 aligns across 12 bases. The CDR3 covers 16 residues. Germline V gene lookup returns CDR1 LNHDA and CDR2 SQIVND (reference sequence). With V trimmed by 6 bases and J by 8 bases, 11 bases remained unmatched. This CDR3 is CASSSLAGGPGDEQFF. CDR3 in DNA: TGTGCCAGTAGCTCCCTAGCGGGAGGGCCGGGCGATGAGCAGTTCTTC. Full variable domain (remainder filled in from reference TRBV19 and TRBJ2-1): DGGITQSPKYLFRKEGQNVTLSCEQNLNHDAMYWYRQDPGQGLRLIYYSQIVNDFQKGDIAEGYSVSREKKESFPLTVTSAQKNPTAFYLCASSSLAGGPGDEQFFGPGTRLTVL.